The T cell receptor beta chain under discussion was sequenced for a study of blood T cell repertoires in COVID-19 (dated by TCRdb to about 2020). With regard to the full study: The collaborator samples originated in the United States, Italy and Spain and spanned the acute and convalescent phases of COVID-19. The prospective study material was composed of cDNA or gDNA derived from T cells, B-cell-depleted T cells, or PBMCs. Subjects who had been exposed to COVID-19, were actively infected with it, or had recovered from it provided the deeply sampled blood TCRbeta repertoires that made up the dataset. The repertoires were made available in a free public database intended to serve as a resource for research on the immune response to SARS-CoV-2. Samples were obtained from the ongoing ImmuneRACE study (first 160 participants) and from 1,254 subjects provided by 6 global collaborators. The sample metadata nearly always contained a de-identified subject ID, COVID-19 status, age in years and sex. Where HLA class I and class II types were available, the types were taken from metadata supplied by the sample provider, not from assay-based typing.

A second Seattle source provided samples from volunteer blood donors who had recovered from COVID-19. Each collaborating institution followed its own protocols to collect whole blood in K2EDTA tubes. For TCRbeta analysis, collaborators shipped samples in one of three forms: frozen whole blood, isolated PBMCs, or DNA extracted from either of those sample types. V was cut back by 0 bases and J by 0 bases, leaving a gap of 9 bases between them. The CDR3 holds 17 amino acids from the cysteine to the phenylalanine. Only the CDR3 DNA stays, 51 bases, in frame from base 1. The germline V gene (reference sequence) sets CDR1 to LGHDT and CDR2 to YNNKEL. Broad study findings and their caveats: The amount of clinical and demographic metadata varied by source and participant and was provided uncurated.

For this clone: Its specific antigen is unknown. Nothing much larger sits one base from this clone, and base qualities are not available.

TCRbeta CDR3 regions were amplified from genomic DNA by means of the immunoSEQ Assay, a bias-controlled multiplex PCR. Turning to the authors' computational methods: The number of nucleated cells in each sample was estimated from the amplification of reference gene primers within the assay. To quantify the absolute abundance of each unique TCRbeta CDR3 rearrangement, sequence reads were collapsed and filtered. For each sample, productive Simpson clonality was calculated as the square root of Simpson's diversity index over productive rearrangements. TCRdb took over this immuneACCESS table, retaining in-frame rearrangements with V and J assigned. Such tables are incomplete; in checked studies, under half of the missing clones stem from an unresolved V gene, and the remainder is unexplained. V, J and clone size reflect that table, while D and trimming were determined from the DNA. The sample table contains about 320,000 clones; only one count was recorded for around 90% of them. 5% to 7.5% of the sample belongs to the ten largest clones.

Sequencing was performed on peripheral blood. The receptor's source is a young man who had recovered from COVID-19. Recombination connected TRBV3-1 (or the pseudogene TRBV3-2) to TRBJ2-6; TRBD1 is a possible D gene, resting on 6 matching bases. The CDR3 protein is CASSQDRGYSGANVLTF. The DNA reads TGTGCCAGCAGCCAAGACAGGGGATACTCTGGGGCCAACGTCCTGACTTTC.